This T cell receptor (beta chain) comes out of a study of OX40 agonist ivuxolimab in advanced cancers. Generated by immunoSEQ multiplex PCR, the TCRdb table keeps only in-frame clones and is missing some. The sample includes under 95,000 clones, 91% of them seen just once. Germline assignment: CDR1 SEHNR and CDR2 FQNEAQ (reference sequence). The CDR3 runs to 16 residues. V was shortened by 5 bases and J by 0 bases, with 16 bases between the two germline ends. The sequence derives from an adult with an advanced solid tumor such as melanoma, head and neck, liver or kidney cancer. The sample was CD4+ or CD8+ T cells sorted from blood, taken in a trial of the OX40 agonist ivuxolimab. The J gene is TRBJ1-1, the V gene TRBV7-9, with TRBD1 as a possible D gene (5 bases). The CDR3 is CASSPLQENMNTEAFF. The CDR3, as DNA: TGTGCCAGCAGCCCACTACAGGAAAACATGAACACTGAAGCTTTCTTT.